This TCR beta chain was captured by sequencing in a study of cytomegalovirus exposure and HLA in healthy donors. General study findings and limits: In a later analysis, at a false discovery rate of 0.05, fewer than 20,000 TCR beta sequences matched HLA alleles. Productive status was seen about 87% or about 30% of the time for most TCR beta V segments in an earlier analysis.

Vbeta (60) and Jbeta (13) primers were used in the PCR. Original handling: Some 10 million of some 80 million unique TCR beta chains were shared, per a later count. TCRdb's copy holds only in-frame clones and misses some; the assay was immunoSEQ multiplex PCR. V and J calls and clone size are copied from that table; D and trimming were computed from the DNA. The sample lists about 160,000 clones; around four fifths were seen once. Germline-derived CDR1 and CDR2 are PRHDT and FYEKMQ (reference sequence). Trimming pared 1 base from V and 9 bases from J, leaving 13 bases between. The CDR3 runs to 15 residues. Remarks on this clone: Its antigen is not known.

The sequencing input was PBMCs. This TCR was recovered from a male donor in good health and CMV-seronegative. The V call is TRBV13, the J call TRBJ1-6; a weak D match, TRBD1 (6 bases). The CDR3 spells CASSLVEQGSSPLHF. CDR3 coding DNA: TGTGCCAGCAGCTTAGTAGAACAGGGATCTTCACCCCTCCACTTT.